This TCR beta chain was captured in a study of T-cell reconstitution after alpha-beta-depleted transplantation in children. Points from the study as a whole: Expanded graft clones numbering several hundred reportedly gave rise to alpha-beta T cells about two months after transplant.

Preparation of the TCRbeta library was carried out with unique molecular identifiers. TCRdb processed the PCR reads anew with MiXCR; each CDR3 protein has one entry. The sample lists 600,000 or so distinct CDR3 sequences; under 30% were seen once. This clonotype was recorded a few times. Its antigen remains unidentified. The CDR3 is made up of 14 amino acids. Germline V gene data show CDR1 as DFQATT and CDR2 as SNEGSKA (reference sequence). Deletions cut 6 bases from V and 1 base from J, with 12 bases between. V is TRBV20-1 and J is TRBJ2-2, with D possibly being TRBD1 or TRBD2 (5 bases each). This material consisted of PBMCs, mostly from graft donor cells, taken 360 days after TCRalphabeta/CD19-depleted stem cell transplant. The sequence was obtained from a boy under three years old who had a stem cell transplant for acute myeloid leukemia, so the T cells may come from the graft donor. DNA for the CDR3: TGCAGTGCGACCAGAGGGGTGAACACCGGGGAGCTGTTTTTT. Residues: CSATRGVNTGELFF.